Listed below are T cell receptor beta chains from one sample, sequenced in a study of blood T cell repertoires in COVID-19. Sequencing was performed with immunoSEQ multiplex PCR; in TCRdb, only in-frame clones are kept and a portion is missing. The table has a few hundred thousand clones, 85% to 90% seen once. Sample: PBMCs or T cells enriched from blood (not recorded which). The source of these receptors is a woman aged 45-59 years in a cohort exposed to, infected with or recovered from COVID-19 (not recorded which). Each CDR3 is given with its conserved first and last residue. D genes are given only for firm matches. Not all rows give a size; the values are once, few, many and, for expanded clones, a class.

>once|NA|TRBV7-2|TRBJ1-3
CASSRGGGTGNTIYF
TGTGCCAGCAGCCGTGGGGGGGGCACTGGAAACACCATATATTTT
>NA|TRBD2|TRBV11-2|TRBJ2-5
CASSLGTSGGDGETQYF
TGTGCCAGCAGCTTAGGGACTAGCGGGGGGGACGGCGAGACCCAGTACTTC
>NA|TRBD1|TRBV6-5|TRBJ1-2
CASPELGQGAGYTF
TGTGCCAGCCCTGAGTTGGGACAGGGTGCCGGCTACACCTTC
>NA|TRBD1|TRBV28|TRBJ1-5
CASSSGQGSNQPQHF
TGTGCCAGCAGCAGTGGACAGGGCTCAAATCAGCCCCAGCATTTT
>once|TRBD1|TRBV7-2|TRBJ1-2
CASSLDGTAISTNYGYTF
TGTGCCAGCAGCTTAGATGGGACAGCCATATCTACTAACTATGGCTACACCTTC
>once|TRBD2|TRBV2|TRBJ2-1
CASTLRGGLYNEQFF
TGTGCCAGCACCCTCCGGGGGGGCCTCTACAATGAGCAGTTCTTC
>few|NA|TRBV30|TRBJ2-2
CAWSPSGVGELFF
TGTGCCTGGAGTCCCTCTGGAGTCGGGGAGCTGTTTTTT
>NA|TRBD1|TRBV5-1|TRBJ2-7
CASTPGQDAYEQYF
TGCGCCAGCACCCCGGGACAGGACGCTTACGAGCAGTACTTC
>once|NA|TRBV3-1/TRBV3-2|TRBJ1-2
CASSPGPGRGYTF
TGTGCCAGCAGCCCCGGCCCCGGGAGGGGCTACACCTTC
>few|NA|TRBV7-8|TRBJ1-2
CASSSMTSGYTF
TGTGCCAGCAGCTCCATGACCTCGGGGTACACCTTC
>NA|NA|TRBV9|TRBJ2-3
CASRGESTDTQYF
TGTGCCAGCAGAGGGGAAAGCACAGATACGCAGTATTTT
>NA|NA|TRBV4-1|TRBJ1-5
CASSQSGTAKDSNQPQHF
TGCGCCAGCAGCCAATCCGGGACTGCAAAAGATAGCAATCAGCCCCAGCATTTT
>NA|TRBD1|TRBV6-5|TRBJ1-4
CASSLQGALSEKLFF
TGTGCCAGCAGCCTTCAGGGGGCGTTAAGCGAAAAACTGTTTTTT
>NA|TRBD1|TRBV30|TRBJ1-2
CAWSRTGAGYGYTF
TGTGCCTGGAGTAGGACAGGGGCTGGCTATGGCTACACCTTC
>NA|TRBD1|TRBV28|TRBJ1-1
CASSLTRGRTEAFF
TGTGCCAGCAGCCTGACCAGGGGGCGTACTGAAGCTTTCTTT
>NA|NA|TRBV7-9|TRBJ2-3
CASSLEGGATQYF
TGTGCCAGCAGCTTAGAGGGAGGCGCTACGCAGTATTTT
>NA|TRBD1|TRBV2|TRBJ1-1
CASSGQGFEAFF
TGTGCCAGCAGTGGACAGGGATTTGAAGCTTTCTTT
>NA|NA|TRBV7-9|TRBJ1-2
CASSFPLVDYGYTF
TGTGCCAGCAGCTTCCCCCTAGTCGACTATGGCTACACCTTC
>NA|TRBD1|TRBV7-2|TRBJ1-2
CASSHSGTGFSAGYTF
TGTGCCAGCAGCCACTCCGGGACAGGTTTTTCGGCTGGCTACACCTTC
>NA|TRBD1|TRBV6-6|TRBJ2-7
CASRSPGTGVRYEQYF
TGTGCCAGCAGGTCTCCCGGGACAGGGGTTCGTTACGAGCAGTACTTC
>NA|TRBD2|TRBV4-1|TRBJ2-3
CASSRIAGVDTQYF
TGCGCCAGCAGCCGAATAGCGGGGGTGGATACGCAGTATTTT
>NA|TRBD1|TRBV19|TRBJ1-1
CASSTTGSTEAFF
TGTGCCAGTAGTACGACAGGGAGCACTGAAGCTTTCTTT
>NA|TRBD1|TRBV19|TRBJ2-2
CASRTGAGGELFF
TGTGCCAGTAGGACAGGGGCTGGCGGGGAGCTGTTTTTT
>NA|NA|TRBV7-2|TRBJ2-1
CASSSLAGEQFF
TGTGCCAGCAGCTCCCTCGCAGGTGAGCAGTTCTTC
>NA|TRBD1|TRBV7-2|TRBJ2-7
CASSSTGTGYHEQYF
TGTGCCAGCAGCTCGACCGGGACAGGGTACCACGAGCAGTACTTC
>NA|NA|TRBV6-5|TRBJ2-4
CASRSPGKNIQYF
TGTGCCAGCAGGAGCCCGGGGAAAAACATTCAGTACTTC
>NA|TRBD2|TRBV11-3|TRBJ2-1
CASSGGEGLAYNEQFF
TGTGCCAGCAGTGGGGGGGAGGGCCTAGCCTACAATGAGCAGTTCTTC
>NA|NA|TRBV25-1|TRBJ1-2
CASSEVRDGYTF
TGTGCCAGCAGTGAAGTCAGGGATGGCTACACCTTC
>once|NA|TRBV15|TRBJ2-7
CATSRDLDRWAYEQYF
TGTGCCACCAGCAGAGATCTCGACAGGTGGGCCTACGAGCAGTACTTC
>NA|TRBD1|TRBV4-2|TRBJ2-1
CASSQAGDRRYNEQFF
TGTGCCAGCAGCCAGGCCGGGGACAGGAGGTACAATGAGCAGTTCTTC
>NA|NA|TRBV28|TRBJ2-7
CASTTSRGLNEQYF
TGTGCCAGCACCACCTCCCGGGGACTCAACGAGCAGTACTTC
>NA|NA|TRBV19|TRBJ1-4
CASSIGERGPGEKLFF
TGTGCCAGTAGTATAGGGGAGCGGGGGCCTGGAGAAAAACTGTTTTTT
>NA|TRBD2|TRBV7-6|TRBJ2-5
CASSLGSLAGNQETQYF
TGTGCCAGCAGCTTAGGATCCCTAGCGGGTAACCAAGAGACCCAGTACTTC
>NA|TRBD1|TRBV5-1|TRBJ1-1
CASSFGQGGTLEAFF
TGCGCCAGCAGCTTCGGACAGGGCGGTACCCTTGAAGCTTTCTTT
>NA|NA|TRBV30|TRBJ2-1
CAWSVGRVVNEQFF
TGTGCCTGGAGTGTAGGCAGGGTGGTCAATGAGCAGTTCTTC